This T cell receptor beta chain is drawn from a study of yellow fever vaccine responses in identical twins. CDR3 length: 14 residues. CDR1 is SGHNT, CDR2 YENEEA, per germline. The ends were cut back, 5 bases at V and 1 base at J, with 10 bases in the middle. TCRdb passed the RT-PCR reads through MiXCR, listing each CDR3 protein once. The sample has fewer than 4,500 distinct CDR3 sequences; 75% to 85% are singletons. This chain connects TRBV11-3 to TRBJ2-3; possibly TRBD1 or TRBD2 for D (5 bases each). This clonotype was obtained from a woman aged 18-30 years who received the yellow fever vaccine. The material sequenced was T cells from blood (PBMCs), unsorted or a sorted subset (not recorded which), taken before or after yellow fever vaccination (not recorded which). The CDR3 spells CASSVLGGTDTQYF. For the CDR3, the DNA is TGTGCCAGCAGCGTCTTGGGGGGCACAGATACGCAGTATTTT.